This is a list of T cell receptor beta chains from one sample in a study of beta chain features in type 1 diabetes. TCRdb's table, derived via immunoSEQ multiplex PCR, lists solely in-frame clones and lacks some. This table has approximately 270,000 clones, roughly an eighth appearing once. The sequenced material came from naive CD4+ T cells from blood. These receptors came from a man aged 30 to 45 with type 1 diabetes. Both conserved end residues are part of each CDR3. Each record gives: clone size, D gene, J gene, V gene, CDR3 DNA, CDR3 protein. The D gene is left open where the match is weak. For some rows the clone size is stated as once, few or many, or as a class when expanded; others skip it.

>.|.|TRBJ1-1|TRBV7-2
TGTGCCAGCAGCTTAGCTGGCGGTTTGAACACTGAAGCTTTCTTT
CASSLAGGLNTEAFF
>.|.|TRBJ2-5|TRBV5-1
TGCGCCAGCAAGATGACGGGTGCGGAGACCCAGTACTTC
CASKMTGAETQYF
>few|.|TRBJ2-7|TRBV2
TGTGCCAGCAGTGAAGGGCCGGGGAAGGGAAACGAGCAGTACTTC
CASSEGPGKGNEQYF
>.|.|TRBJ1-5|TRBV30
TGTGCCTGGAGTGATGGGCCAGTTCAGCCCCAGCATTTT
CAWSDGPVQPQHF
>.|.|TRBJ2-7|TRBV6-6
TGTGCCAGCAAGGTAGCGGAAGCATACGAGCAGTACTTC
CASKVAEAYEQYF
>.|.|TRBJ2-6|TRBV28
TGTGCCAGCAGTAGTGGACAGTCTGGGGCCAACGTCCTGACTTTC
CASSSGQSGANVLTF
>few|.|TRBJ1-1|TRBV2
TGTGCCAGCTCAGGAGGGGTGAACACTGAAGCTTTCTTT
CASSGGVNTEAFF
>.|.|TRBJ1-5|TRBV9
TGTGCCAGCAGCGTTCAGGGGAATAGCAATCAGCCCCAGCATTTT
CASSVQGNSNQPQHF
>.|.|TRBJ2-1|TRBV12-5
TGTGCTAGTGGTTCACCGGGACTGGGATACAATGAGCAGTTCTTC
CASGSPGLGYNEQFF
>few|.|TRBJ2-4|TRBV14
TGTGCCAGCAGCCAGCAGTTAGCCAAAAACATTCAGTACTTC
CASSQQLAKNIQYF
>.|.|TRBJ2-7|TRBV6-5
TGTGCCAGCAGTGAGAATGACTACGAGCAGTACTTC
CASSENDYEQYF
>.|.|TRBJ1-5|TRBV28
TGTGCCAGCAGGCTGACACGAAATCAGCCCCAGCATTTT
CASRLTRNQPQHF
>few|TRBD2|TRBJ2-1|TRBV7-8
TGTGCCAGCAGTCCACTAGCGGGAGGTTTGGGTGAGCAGTTCTTC
CASSPLAGGLGEQFF
>.|TRBD2|TRBJ2-1|TRBV11-2
TGTGCCAGCAGCTTTGCGGGAGGGGATTTCAATGAGCAGTTCTTC
CASSFAGGDFNEQFF
>.|.|TRBJ2-3|TRBV7-9
TGTGCCAGCAGCTCCCTGAGGCTAAGCACAGATACGCAGTATTTT
CASSSLRLSTDTQYF
>few|.|TRBJ2-5|TRBV10-2
TGCGCCAGCAGTGAACTTCGGGAGACCCAGTACTTC
CASSELRETQYF
>.|TRBD2|TRBJ2-1|TRBV14
TGTGCCAGCAGCGGACTAGCTGGTGAGCAGTTCTTC
CASSGLAGEQFF
>few|.|TRBJ2-1|TRBV28
TGTGCCAGCAATGTAGCGGCCAATGAGCAGTTCTTC
CASNVAANEQFF
>few|.|TRBJ1-1|TRBV9
TGTGCCAGCAGCGTACAGCCCGGGGCTGAAGCTTTCTTT
CASSVQPGAEAFF
>.|.|TRBJ2-7|TRBV5-4
TGTGCCAGCAGCCGGAAGGAGGTCGCCTACGAGCAGTACTTC
CASSRKEVAYEQYF
>.|.|TRBJ1-1|TRBV5-1
TGCGCCAGCAGCTTGCCGGACAGAGCCTCTGAAGCTTTCTTT
CASSLPDRASEAFF
>.|.|TRBJ2-7|TRBV5-4
TGTGCCAGCAGCTTGGATCAGGCCAGGACCTACGAGCAGTACTTC
CASSLDQARTYEQYF
>.|TRBD1|TRBJ1-4|TRBV4-3
TGCGCCAGCAGCCAATCCGGGACAGGAGATCGAAAACTGTTTTTT
CASSQSGTGDRKLFF
>.|.|TRBJ2-2|TRBV7-3
TGTGCCAGCAGCTTATCTGGACAAATAACCGGGGAGCTGTTTTTT
CASSLSGQITGELFF
>.|TRBD1|TRBJ2-7|TRBV6-6
TGTGCCAGCAGTTCTGGGACAGGGGGTTCCTACGAGCAGTACTTC
CASSSGTGGSYEQYF
>.|.|TRBJ2-1|TRBV7-9
TGTGCCAGCAGCGGCCAGGGGGCTAGCGGCTACAATGAGCAGTTCTTC
CASSGQGASGYNEQFF
>.|TRBD2|TRBJ2-5|TRBV6-6
TGTGCCAGCAGTGGACATACCGGGACTAGACAAGAGACCCAGTACTTC
CASSGHTGTRQETQYF
>.|TRBD1|TRBJ2-3|TRBV28
TGTGCCAGCAGTTTCATGACAGGGAGCCCAGATACGCAGTATTTT
CASSFMTGSPDTQYF